One and the same sample provided the 22 T cell receptor beta chains below, sequenced in a study of T cells in Graves' hyperthyroidism and ophthalmopathy. RNA transcripts yielded amplified TCR beta CDR3 regions. A set of HTBI primers served as the primers for a first-round RT-PCR of the TCR CDR3. Each CDR3 protein gets one entry after TCRdb re-called the multiplex PCR reads with MiXCR. The table records some 500,000 distinct CDR3 sequences, approximately 14% of them present only once. Input material: blood. The source is a woman younger than 35 with Graves' hyperthyroidism.

This clonotype was picked up a small number of times. The V call is TRBV30, the J call TRBJ1-3; D remains ambiguous. This CDR3 contains 12 residues. Germline CDR1 GTSNPN, CDR2 SVGIG (reference sequence). V lost 3 bases to trimming and J lost 0 bases, with 3 bases between them. The CDR3 DNA reads TGTGCCTGGAGGGCCTCTGGAAACACCATATATTTT. Translating gives CAWRASGNTIYF.

This clonotype was seen more than once but under ten times. This rearrangement joins TRBV6-2 or TRBV6-3 to TRBJ2-5; 7 nucleotides agree with TRBD1. This CDR3 spans 15 amino acids. Trimming removed 6 bases from V and 2 bases from J; junction bases left unmatched: 9. Per the germline V gene, CDR1 is MNHEY and CDR2 is SVGEGT. In nucleotides, the CDR3 is TGTGCCAGCAGCGACAGGGCGTGGGCTCAAGAGACCCAGTACTTC. Encoded protein: CASSDRAWAQETQYF.

With respect to this clonotype: Being one base from a much bigger clone, this may be a read error. The missing conserved phenylalanine or tryptophan at the end of this CDR3 makes a read error likely. V and J are TRBV6-1 and TRBJ1-2; TRBD1 might be the D (5 bases). Per germline, CDR1 MNHNS and CDR2 SASEGT. This CDR3 has 11 residues. The V gene lost 7 bases and the J gene lost 5 bases, with 8 bases spanning the gap. The CDR3 DNA reads as TGTGCCAGCACAGGGTGGTATGGCTACACCGTC. This sequence encodes CASTGWYGYTV.

This clonotype has at least ten counts. The gene calls are TRBV10-3 and TRBJ1-1; possibly TRBD1 for D (5 bases). Germline V gene data show CDR1 as ENHRY and CDR2 as SYGVKD. The CDR3 runs to 14 residues. The ends were cut back, 4 bases at V and 0 bases at J, with 9 bases in the middle. The CDR3 is CAISGGYMNTEAFF. The CDR3 DNA is TGTGCCATCAGTGGGGGCTATATGAACACTGAAGCTTTCTTT.

This clonotype was counted ten times or more. The genes are TRBV20-1 and TRBJ2-5, with D possibly matching TRBD1 (5 bases). This CDR3 region has 15 residues. Germline CDR1 reads DFQATT; CDR2 reads SNEGSKA (reference sequence). V lost 0 bases and J 5 bases, leaving 16 bases between the germline ends. The CDR3 here is CSARDRVPGMETQYF. The CDR3 nucleotides read TGCAGTGCTAGAGATCGAGTTCCAGGGATGGAGACCCAGTACTTC.

This clonotype was observed at least ten times. V usage is TRBV24-1 and J usage is TRBJ2-1, with TRBD2 matching over 9 bases. From germline, CDR1 is KGHDR and CDR2 SFDVKD. The CDR3 is 18 amino acids. V shed 2 bases, J shed 3 bases, and the junction held 10 bases outside the gene matches. This CDR3 is CATSDSKRLADFYNEQFF. Written as DNA, the CDR3 is TGTGCCACCAGTGATTCGAAAAGACTAGCGGACTTCTACAATGAGCAGTTCTTC.

As for this clonotype: Since a much larger clone is just one base distant, this may be a read error. V is TRBV2 and J is TRBJ1-2; TRBD1 agrees at 7 bases. Germline V gene lookup returns CDR1 SNHLY and CDR2 FYNNEI. This CDR3 spans 14 amino acids. CDR3 sequence: CASSSTGANHGYTF. Written as DNA, the CDR3 is TGTGCCAGCAGTTCCACAGGGGCTAACCATGGCTACACCTTC.

J is TRBJ1-2 and V is TRBV12-3 or TRBV12-4; 7 bases agree with TRBD1. There are 17 residues in the CDR3. The V gene end was trimmed by 6 bases and the J gene end by 1 base; junction bases not matched to a gene: 14. The DNA of the CDR3 is TGTGCCAGCAGGCTCTCCGGGACAGCCAACAGTAACTATGGCTACACCTTC. It specifies CASRLSGTANSNYGYTF.

V usage is TRBV4-1 and J usage is TRBJ1-2; D uncertain. The CDR3 runs 14 residues. V was trimmed by 1 base and J by 2 bases, leaving 8 bases between them. Germline loops: CDR1 MGHRA, CDR2 YSYEKL. CDR3 nucleotide sequence: TGCGCCAGCAGCCAAGGAGGCACAAACTATGGCTACACCTTC. As protein: CASSQGGTNYGYTF.

This clonotype was recorded many times. The V call is TRBV3-1, the J call TRBJ1-1; D is undetermined. V lost 7 bases, J lost 10 bases, and 19 bases lay in between. The CDR3 sequence is 13 residues long. Germline-derived CDR1 and CDR2 are LGHDT and YNNKEL (reference sequence). The CDR3 DNA is TGTGCCAGCACCCGGACTGAGGGAGAAGGAGCTTTCTTT. Encoded protein: CASTRTEGEGAFF.

This clonotype was counted at least ten times. The V and J genes are TRBV7-2 and TRBJ2-2; TRBD1 aligns across 7 bases. Unmatched junction bases numbered 6, after V lost 1 base and J lost 7 bases. This CDR3 has 15 residues. Germline lookup yields CDR1 SGHTA and CDR2 FQGNSA. Here the CDR3 DNA reads TGTGCCAGCAGCTTAGGACAGGGATGGAACGGGGAGCTGTTTTTT. This sequence encodes CASSLGQGWNGELFF.

This clonotype was recorded at least ten times. The J gene is TRBJ1-2, the V gene TRBV3-1; D remains unclear. Germline V gene lookup returns CDR1 LGHDT and CDR2 YNNKEL (reference sequence). CDR3 length: 14 residues. V lost 0 bases and J 2 bases, leaving 7 bases between the germline ends. CDR3 amino acids: CASSQETGNYGYTF. The CDR3 DNA reads TGTGCCAGCAGCCAAGAAACGGGGAACTATGGCTACACCTTC.

The J gene is TRBJ1-2, the V gene TRBV24-1; the D is unclear. The CDR3 consists of 14 residues. The V gene's germline CDR1 is KGHDR and CDR2 SFDVKD. V lost 3 bases, J lost 4 bases, and 11 bases lay in between. CDR3 sequence reads: CATSDRVSRYGYTF. Written as DNA, the CDR3 is TGTGCCACCAGTGATCGGGTCAGCCGCTATGGCTACACCTTC.

This clonotype was detected many times. V and J are TRBV18 and TRBJ2-1, with 10 positions matching TRBD2. Germline CDR1 and CDR2: KGHSH and LQKENI. The CDR3 has 15 residues. V gave up 2 bases and J gave up 9 bases; unmatched junction bases: 7. Written as DNA, the CDR3 is TGTGCCAGCTCACCAATTCTAGCGGGAGCCCGTGAGCAGTTCTTC. Translating gives CASSPILAGAREQFF.

The rearrangement links TRBV24-1 to TRBJ2-1, with 9 bases that match TRBD2. Looked up from germline, CDR1 is KGHDR and CDR2 is SFDVKD. This CDR3 contains 18 residues. V shed 1 base and J 0 bases; nucleotides not matched to a gene: 6. CDR3 region: CATSDFSATSGSYNEQFF. CDR3 DNA: TGTGCCACCAGTGATTTTTCCGCGACTAGCGGCTCCTACAATGAGCAGTTCTTC.

This chain's CDR3 is CAAKATNEKLFF. CDR3 nucleotides: TGTGCCGCCAAAGCAACTAATGAAAAACTGTTTTTT. The chain is built from TRBV6-2 or TRBV6-3 and TRBJ1-4, with D unclear. The CDR3 totals 12 residues. V dropped 11 bases and J dropped 0 bases, with 7 bases sitting between them. Germline values: CDR1 MNHEY, CDR2 SVGEGT.

CDR3 nucleotides: TGTGCCAGTACCTCCGGGACAGGGGTTTGGATCGGGGAGCTGTTTTTT. Translation: CASTSGTGVWIGELFF. V is TRBV19 and J is TRBJ2-2; 10 positions agree with TRBD1. The CDR3 contains 16 residues. V shed 7 bases, J shed 7 bases, and the junction held 12 bases outside the gene matches. Germline CDR1 is LNHDA and CDR2 is SQIVND (reference sequence).

This clonotype has at least ten counts. The chain is built from TRBV27 and TRBJ1-2; 8 positions match TRBD1. Per the germline V gene, CDR1 is MNHEY and CDR2 is SMNVEV (reference sequence). This CDR3 contains 16 residues. V shed 8 bases, J shed 0 bases, and the junction held 11 bases outside the gene matches. The CDR3 loop is CASSPQGALANYGYTF. The CDR3 nucleotides are TGTGCCAGCTCTCCCCAGGGGGCCTTAGCTAACTATGGCTACACCTTC.

The chain is built from TRBV7-2 and TRBJ2-7; TRBD1 or TRBD2 may be the D gene (6 bases each). Trimming left V 5 bases short and J 3 bases short, with 20 bases between. Germline lookup yields CDR1 SGHTA and CDR2 FQGNSA. This CDR3 has 16 amino acids. The CDR3 DNA reads TGTGCCAGCAGCGGGACGGGGGCAGGCTTTTACTACGAGCAGTACTTC. It codes for CASSGTGAGFYYEQYF.

Notes on this clonotype: Just one base apart from a much larger clone, this may be a read error. V usage is TRBV11-3 and J usage is TRBJ1-1; D gene unclear. V was cut by 5 bases and J by 4 bases, with 17 bases left in between. There are 15 residues in the CDR3. Per germline, CDR1 SGHNT and CDR2 YENEEA. CDR3: CASSHGLPGGTEAFF. The CDR3 DNA is TGTGCCAGCAGCCATGGGCTTCCGGGCGGCACTGAAGCTTTCTTT.

This clonotype came up a few times. The V gene is TRBV15, the J gene TRBJ2-6; no definite D call. Germline V gives CDR1 LNHNV, CDR2 YYDKDF (reference sequence). Trimming removed 3 bases at V and 6 bases at J, with 12 bases between. The CDR3 is 15 amino acids. Here the CDR3 reads CATSRSPVEANVLTF. In DNA form, the CDR3 reads TGTGCCACCAGCAGGTCCCCGGTAGAGGCCAACGTCCTGACTTTC.

The chain employs TRBV4-2 and TRBJ2-2; D call uncertain. Trimming shortened V by 1 base and J by 3 bases, and 9 bases separated the two germline ends. The CDR3 extends over 15 amino acids. In germline, CDR1 is LGHNA, CDR2 YNFKEQ. The CDR3 sequence: CASSQVEAYTGELFF. The CDR3 DNA is TGTGCCAGCAGCCAAGTCGAGGCTTACACCGGGGAGCTGTTTTTT.